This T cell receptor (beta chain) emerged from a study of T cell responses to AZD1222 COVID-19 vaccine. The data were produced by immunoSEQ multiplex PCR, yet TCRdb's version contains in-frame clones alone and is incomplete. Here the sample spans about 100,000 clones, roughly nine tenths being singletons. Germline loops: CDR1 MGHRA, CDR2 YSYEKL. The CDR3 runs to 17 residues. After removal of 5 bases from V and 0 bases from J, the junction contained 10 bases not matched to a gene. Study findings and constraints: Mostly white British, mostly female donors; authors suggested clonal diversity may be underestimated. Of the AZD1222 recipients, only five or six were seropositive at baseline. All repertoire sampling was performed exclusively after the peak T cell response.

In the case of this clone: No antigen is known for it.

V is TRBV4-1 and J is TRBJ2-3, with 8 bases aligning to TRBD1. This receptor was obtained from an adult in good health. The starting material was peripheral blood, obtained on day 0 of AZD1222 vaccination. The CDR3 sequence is CASSSGAGTGSTDTQYF. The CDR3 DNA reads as TGCGCCAGCAGCTCAGGGGCTGGGACAGGTAGCACAGATACGCAGTATTTT.